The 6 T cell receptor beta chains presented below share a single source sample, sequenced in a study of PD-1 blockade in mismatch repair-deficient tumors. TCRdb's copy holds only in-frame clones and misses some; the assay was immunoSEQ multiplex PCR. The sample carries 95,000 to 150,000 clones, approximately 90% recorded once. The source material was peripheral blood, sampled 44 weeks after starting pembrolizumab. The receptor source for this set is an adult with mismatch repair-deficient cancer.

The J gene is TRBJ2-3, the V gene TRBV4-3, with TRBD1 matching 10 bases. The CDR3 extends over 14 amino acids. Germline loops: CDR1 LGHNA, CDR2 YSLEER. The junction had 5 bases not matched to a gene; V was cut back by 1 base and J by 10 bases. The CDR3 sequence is CASSQGIGTGAQYF. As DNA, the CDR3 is TGCGCCAGCAGCCAAGGTATAGGGACAGGGGCGCAGTATTTT.

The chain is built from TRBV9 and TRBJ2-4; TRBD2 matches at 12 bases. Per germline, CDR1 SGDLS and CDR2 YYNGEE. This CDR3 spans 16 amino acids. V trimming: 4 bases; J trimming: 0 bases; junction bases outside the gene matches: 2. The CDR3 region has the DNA TGTGCCAGCAGCTCGGGACTAGCGGGAGCCAAAAACATTCAGTACTTC. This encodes CASSSGLAGAKNIQYF.

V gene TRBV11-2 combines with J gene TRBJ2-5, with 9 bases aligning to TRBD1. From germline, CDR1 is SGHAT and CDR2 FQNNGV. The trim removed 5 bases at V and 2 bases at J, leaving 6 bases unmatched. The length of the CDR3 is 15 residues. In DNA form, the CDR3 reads TGTGCCAGCAGCCCGGGGACAGGGCGACAAGAGACCCAGTACTTC. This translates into CASSPGTGRQETQYF.

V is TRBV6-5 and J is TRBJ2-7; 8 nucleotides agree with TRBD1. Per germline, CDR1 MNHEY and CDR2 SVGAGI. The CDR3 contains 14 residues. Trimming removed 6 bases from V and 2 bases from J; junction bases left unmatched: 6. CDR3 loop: CASSAHRGAYEQYF. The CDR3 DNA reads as TGTGCCAGCAGCGCTCACAGGGGGGCCTACGAGCAGTACTTC.

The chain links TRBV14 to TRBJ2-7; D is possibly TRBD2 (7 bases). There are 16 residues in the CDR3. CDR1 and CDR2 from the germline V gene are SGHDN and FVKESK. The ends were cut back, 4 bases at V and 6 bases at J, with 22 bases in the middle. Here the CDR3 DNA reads TGTGCCAGCAGCCGACTGTCCCCGTTGAGGGGGGGCGAGCAGTACTTC. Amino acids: CASSRLSPLRGGEQYF.

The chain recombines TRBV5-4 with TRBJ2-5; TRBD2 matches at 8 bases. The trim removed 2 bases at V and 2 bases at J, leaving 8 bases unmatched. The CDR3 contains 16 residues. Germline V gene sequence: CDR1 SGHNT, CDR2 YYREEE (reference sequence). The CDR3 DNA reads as TGTGCCAGCAGCTTTGGGACGGGAGGGGGGCAAGAGACCCAGTACTTC. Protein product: CASSFGTGGGQETQYF.